Listed here are 29 T cell receptor beta chains from one sample, sequenced in a study of shared clonotypes between healthy human individuals. Naive CD8 populations comprised CD45RO-negative cells positively selected for CCR7, excluding terminally differentiated effector memory CD45RA+ cells. Clones were read by immunoSEQ multiplex PCR, and TCRdb kept only the in-frame ones, dropping some. The table lists roughly 2,000,000 clones, about 95% of them singletons. The sample was naive CD8+ T cells sorted from blood. The receptors here all came from a man younger than 35 in good health.

The rearrangement joins TRBV30 to TRBJ2-2; the D gene is possibly TRBD1 (5 bases). Germline V CDR1 and CDR2: GTSNPN, SVGIG (reference sequence). The CDR3 spans 14 residues. Trimming took off 1 base at V and 5 bases at J, with 11 bases between the two ends. The CDR3 loop is CAWSAAGLTGELFF. The CDR3 DNA reads as TGTGCCTGGAGTGCCGCAGGGTTGACCGGGGAGCTGTTTTTT. The full variable domain, with the rest looked up from reference TRBV30 and TRBJ2-2, is SQTIHQWPATLVQPVGSPLSLECTVEGTSNPNLYWYRQAAGRGLQLLFYSVGIGQISSEVPQNLSASRPQDRQFILSSKKLLLSDSGFYLCAWSAAGLTGELFFGEGSRLTVL.

This rearrangement joins TRBV27 to TRBJ2-7; the match to TRBD1 covers 7 bases. The CDR3 contains 14 residues. With 6 bases clipped from V and 0 bases from J, the junction kept 5 bases outside the gene matches. Germline-derived CDR1 and CDR2 are MNHEY and SMNVEV (reference sequence). The CDR3 sequence: CASRMGQSSYEQYF. The CDR3 DNA sequence: TGTGCCAGCAGGATGGGACAGTCCTCCTACGAGCAGTACTTC.

Concerning this clone: This same CDR3 is encoded by further DNA sequences in the sample. The V and J genes are TRBV5-6 and TRBJ2-7; 7 nucleotides line up with TRBD2. CDR1 is SGHDT and CDR2 is YYEEEE in the germline V gene. V was pared by 0 bases and J by 3 bases, with 3 bases of the junction left unmatched. The CDR3 covers 14 residues. CDR3 residues: CASSLGGSDYEQYF. DNA of the CDR3: TGTGCCAGCAGCTTGGGCGGGAGTGACTACGAGCAGTACTTC.

As for this clone: This specimen includes other DNA sequences encoding the same CDR3. The chain couples TRBV4-1 to TRBJ1-4, with 7 bases lining up with TRBD1. The germline V gene encodes CDR1 MGHRA and CDR2 YSYEKL. Trimming cost V 1 base and J 7 bases; bases outside gene matches: 3. There are 14 residues in the CDR3. DNA for the CDR3: TGCGCCAGCAGCCAAGGGCAGGGGGGTGAAAAACTGTTTTTT. Translated, it gives CASSQGQGGEKLFF.

The rearrangement uses TRBV30 and TRBJ2-7; the match to TRBD2 covers 12 bases. Germline lookup yields CDR1 GTSNPN and CDR2 SVGIG (reference sequence). This CDR3 region has 14 residues. Trimming at V came to 5 bases and at J to 6 bases, leaving 8 bases not matched to a gene. The CDR3 nucleotides are TGTGCCTGGGGTCAAACGACTAGCGGGAGCGAGCAGTACTTC. Protein: CAWGQTTSGSEQYF.

As for this clone: In the same sample, other DNA sequences code for this CDR3. The chain carries TRBV9 and TRBJ1-2, with D uncertain. CDR1 SGDLS and CDR2 YYNGEE come from the germline V gene. Trimming took 2 bases from V and 0 from J, leaving 5 bases between them. The CDR3 extends over 13 amino acids. CDR3 DNA: TGTGCCAGCAGCGTTGGAACTAACTATGGCTACACCTTC. This encodes CASSVGTNYGYTF.

A note on this clone: A read error may produce the germline difference seen at one junction end. The V and J genes are TRBV30 and TRBJ1-1; D may be TRBD1 (5 bases). Germline V CDR1 and CDR2: GTSNPN, SVGIG (reference sequence). CDR3 length: 15 residues. DNA of the CDR3: TGTGCCTGGATGGGGCCCTCAGGCTCGAACACTGAAGCTTCCTTT. Encoded protein: CAWMGPSGSNTEASF.

V gene TRBV28 combines with J gene TRBJ1-6; TRBD1 agrees at 7 bases. Germline CDR1 MDHEN, CDR2 SYDVKM. V lost 6 bases to trimming and J lost 7 bases; unmatched junction nucleotides: 9. The length of the CDR3 is 15 residues. The CDR3 DNA reads as TGTGCCAGCAGACTGACAGGGAACGGAAATTCACCCCTCCACTTT. Protein sequence: CASRLTGNGNSPLHF.

This chain links TRBV19 with TRBJ1-5, with D possibly TRBD1 on 5 matching bases. From germline, CDR1 is LNHDA and CDR2 SQIVND (reference sequence). The CDR3 runs to 14 residues. Trimming pared 3 bases from V and 5 bases from J, leaving 11 bases between. CDR3 bases: TGTGCCAGTAGTATCAGGGCAGGGTATCAGCCCCAGCATTTT. It is translated as CASSIRAGYQPQHF.

On this clone itself: The sample contains more than one DNA sequence encoding this CDR3. The V and J genes are TRBV11-2 and TRBJ2-6; possibly TRBD2 for D (6 bases). The length of the CDR3 is 15 residues. V gave up 5 bases and J gave up 1 base, with 9 bases separating them. The germline V gene has CDR1 SGHAT and CDR2 FQNNGV. CDR3 sequence: CASSLGGSGANVLTF. The CDR3, as DNA: TGTGCCAGCAGCCTTGGAGGGTCTGGGGCCAACGTCCTGACTTTC.

The chain links TRBV4-1 to TRBJ1-4, with D possibly TRBD1 on 5 matching bases. The CDR3 has 21 amino acids. The V end lost 0 bases, the J end lost 3 bases, and 26 bases lay between the germline ends. The germline V gene encodes CDR1 MGHRA and CDR2 YSYEKL. The DNA for the CDR3 is TGCGCCAGCAGCCAAGATCAAGTTCTTATTTCAGGGAGGCGAGCTAATGAAAAACTGTTTTTT. Its translation is CASSQDQVLISGRRANEKLFF.

This sequence joins TRBV7-9 and TRBJ2-5; D possibly corresponds to TRBD2 (5 bases). The CDR3 loop spans 14 amino acids. Trimming shortened V by 4 bases and J by 1 base, and 10 bases separated the two germline ends. Germline values: CDR1 SEHNR, CDR2 FQNEAQ (reference sequence). This CDR3 reads CASSYAGAQETQYF. The CDR3 bases are TGTGCCAGCAGCTACGCGGGCGCCCAAGAGACCCAGTACTTC.

The chain employs TRBV7-9 and TRBJ2-7; TRBD1 matches 9 bases. V dropped 5 bases and J dropped 6; count of bases not matched to a gene: 5. The germline V gene has CDR1 SEHNR and CDR2 FQNEAQ (reference sequence). The CDR3 covers 13 residues. CDR3 nucleotide sequence: TGTGCCAGCAGCCCGACAGGGGGTGGCGAGCAGTACTTC. This sequence encodes CASSPTGGGEQYF.

This clone was observed once. The rearrangement links TRBV7-9 to TRBJ1-4, with D perhaps TRBD1 (5 bases). V shed 4 bases and J shed 5 bases, with 17 bases lying between them. The length of the CDR3 is 16 residues. CDR1 is SEHNR, CDR2 FQNEAQ, per germline (reference sequence). The CDR3: CASSWPRAGQNEKLFF. The CDR3 nucleotides read TGTGCCAGCAGCTGGCCCAGGGCAGGACAAAATGAAAAACTGTTTTTT.

Points on this clone: Additional DNA sequences in this sample encode the identical CDR3. This sequence joins TRBV9 and TRBJ2-3; D is unclear. The length of the CDR3 is 13 residues. Germline V gene sequence: CDR1 SGDLS, CDR2 YYNGEE. Trimming shortened V by 3 bases and J by 0 bases, and 5 bases separated the two germline ends. The DNA for the CDR3 is TGTGCCAGCAGCGACACTAGCACAGATACGCAGTATTTT. It codes for CASSDTSTDTQYF.

In nucleotides, the CDR3 is TGTGCCAGCAGCTTAATGGGGATTCAGGAAAAACTGTTTTTT. Amino acid sequence: CASSLMGIQEKLFF. The V gene is TRBV13, the J gene TRBJ1-4, with D hard to call. The CDR3 spans 14 residues. Germline V CDR1 and CDR2: PRHDT, FYEKMQ (reference sequence). Trimming left V 2 bases short and J 8 bases short, with 12 bases between.

This chain joins TRBV12-1 and TRBJ2-7; no DNA check was done on the table's D call, TRBD1. TRBV12-1 is a documented pseudogene. The CDR3 loop spans 20 amino acids. CDR3 amino acids: CASSFHPGQGTFRSSYEQYF. The DNA of the CDR3 is TGTGCCAGCAGCTTTCATCCGGGACAAGGGACCTTTAGGAGCTCCTACGAGCAGTACTTC.

The V call is TRBV5-5, the J call TRBJ2-7; D unresolved. This CDR3 region has 15 residues. Per germline, CDR1 SGHKS and CDR2 YYEKEE (reference sequence). V gave up 4 bases and J gave up 2 bases, with 16 bases separating them. CDR3 nucleotide sequence: TGTGCCAGCAGCCAATACGGGCCGTTCACCTACGAGCAGTACTTC. Translation gives CASSQYGPFTYEQYF.

The chain uses TRBV5-6 and TRBJ2-7; D is unclear. The germline V gene encodes CDR1 SGHDT and CDR2 YYEEEE. This CDR3 is 14 amino acids long. V was shortened by 5 bases and J by 6 bases, with 18 bases between the two germline ends. The CDR3 coding sequence is TGTGCCAGCAGTGCGGACGCTGGCCTAATCGAGCAGTACTTC. This codes for CASSADAGLIEQYF.

The chain recombines TRBV4-3 with TRBJ1-4, with D perhaps TRBD1 (5 bases). Trimming shortened V by 0 bases and J by 7 bases, and 15 bases separated the two germline ends. From germline, CDR1 is LGHNA and CDR2 YSLEER. The CDR3 spans 16 residues. In DNA, the CDR3 is TGCGCCAGCAGCCAAGATAACGCGGGGCAGGTTGAAAAACTGTTTTTT. Protein: CASSQDNAGQVEKLFF.

The chain combines TRBV7-9 with TRBJ1-4; D gene uncertain. The V gene lost 6 bases and the J gene lost 6 bases, with 14 bases spanning the gap. Germline V gene sequence: CDR1 SEHNR, CDR2 FQNEAQ (reference sequence). The CDR3 is 14 residues long. CDR3 nucleotides: TGTGCCAGCAGTTCGGATCGACCTTATGAAAAACTGTTTTTT. It yields the protein CASSSDRPYEKLFF.

This sequence joins TRBV7-9 and TRBJ2-5, with 8 bases lining up with TRBD2. The CDR3 totals 15 residues. Germline loops: CDR1 SEHNR, CDR2 FQNEAQ (reference sequence). The ends lost 1 base at V and 2 bases at J; junction bases unmatched: 3. The CDR3 here is CASSLVAGNQETQYF. CDR3 DNA: TGTGCCAGCAGCTTAGTAGCGGGGAATCAAGAGACCCAGTACTTC.

The chain carries TRBV4-1 and TRBJ1-1; TRBD1 is a possible D gene (5 bases). CDR3 length: 14 amino acids. Trimming shortened V by 4 bases and J by 0 bases, and 9 bases separated the two germline ends. The germline CDR1 and CDR2 sequences are MGHRA and YSYEKL. The CDR3 loop is CASSPAGMNTEAFF. Written as DNA, the CDR3 is TGCGCCAGCAGCCCAGCAGGGATGAACACTGAAGCTTTCTTT.

The chain couples TRBV4-2 to TRBJ2-3; the D gene is possibly TRBD2 (6 bases). Germline CDR1 LGHNA, CDR2 YNFKEQ. Trimming stripped 2 bases from V and 0 bases from J, with 12 bases between. This CDR3 contains 16 residues. CDR3 DNA sequence: TGTGCCAGCAGCCAATTGGCGGGGATTAGCACAGATACGCAGTATTTT. Translating it yields CASSQLAGISTDTQYF.

V usage is TRBV30 and J usage is TRBJ2-5; 8 positions agree with TRBD1. The junction had 7 bases not matched to a gene; V was cut back by 1 base and J by 3 bases. In germline, CDR1 is GTSNPN, CDR2 SVGIG (reference sequence). CDR3 length: 15 residues. The CDR3 loop reads CAWSAGTGWEETQYF. DNA of the CDR3: TGTGCCTGGAGTGCCGGGACAGGATGGGAAGAGACCCAGTACTTC.

As concerns this clone: Other DNA variants within this sample encode the same CDR3. The rearrangement uses TRBV6-5 and TRBJ2-7; 7 nucleotides line up with TRBD1. Trimming took 0 bases from V and 6 from J; bases not matched to a gene: 2. The CDR3 consists of 13 residues. Germline V lookup: CDR1 MNHEY, CDR2 SVGAGI. The CDR3 nucleotides read TGTGCCAGCAGTTACTCGACAGGGATCGAGCAGTACTTC. Protein: CASSYSTGIEQYF.

This chain connects TRBV4-3 to TRBJ2-7; 8 bases map to TRBD2. The CDR3 consists of 15 residues. Germline-derived CDR1 and CDR2 are LGHNA and YSLEER. V gave up 0 bases and J gave up 3 bases; unmatched junction bases: 4. CDR3 loop: CASSQEGGLVYEQYF. Written as DNA, the CDR3 is TGCGCCAGCAGCCAAGAAGGGGGACTAGTCTACGAGCAGTACTTC.

The rearrangement joins TRBV2 to TRBJ2-7; D is perhaps TRBD2 (6 bases). Germline CDR1 and CDR2: SNHLY and FYNNEI. CDR3 length: 16 amino acids. V lost 6 bases and J lost 3, with 21 bases in between. The CDR3 nucleotides read TGTGCCAGCAGCGAGGGCGCGGGGAAATTTTACTACGAGCAGTACTTC. Translated: CASSEGAGKFYYEQYF.

This clone was counted once. The V gene is TRBV15, the J gene TRBJ1-6, with D unclear. This CDR3 has 19 amino acids. The germline V gene has CDR1 LNHNV and CDR2 YYDKDF (reference sequence). V shed 4 bases and J shed 4 bases, with 23 bases lying between them. CDR3 bases: TGTGCCACCAGCATGGCCCTTTCCCAGACCGCGGTTTATAATTCACCCCTCCACTTT. Its protein is CATSMALSQTAVYNSPLHF.